These T cell receptor beta chains were read from a single sample in a study of blood T cells in healthy people across ages. Using its own MiXCR run on the 5' RACE reads, TCRdb lists one record per CDR3 protein. Here the sample spans over 1.5 million distinct CDR3 sequences, about 49% being singletons. Input material: blood. The receptors stem from a middle-aged woman in good health. CDR3s include the opening cysteine and the closing phenylalanine or tryptophan. D genes are given only for firm matches. The size entry is marked missing in some rows and otherwise reads once, few, many or a size class.

V gene	clone size	J gene	D gene	CDR3 DNA	CDR3 protein
TRBV6-6	once	TRBJ2-7	.	TGTGCCAGCAGGGGGGAAAACTCCTACGAGCAGTACTTC	CASRGENSYEQYF
TRBV5-1	.	TRBJ2-5	.	TGCGCCAGCAGCTCCCAGACTAGGAGAGAGACCCAGTACTTC	CASSSQTRRETQYF
TRBV7-2	.	TRBJ2-3	.	TGTGCCAGCAGCTTAGATCGACTAGTCACAGATACGCAGTATTTT	CASSLDRLVTDTQYF
TRBV20-1	few	TRBJ2-1	.	TGCAGTGCTGGGGACTCTCGATCAGTTTACAAGGAGCAGTTCTTC	CSAGDSRSVYKEQFF
TRBV11-2	few	TRBJ1-4	.	TGTGCCAGCAGCGCTTATATTTTGGGAAGACAGTACGATGAAAAACTGTTTTTT	CASSAYILGRQYDEKLFF
TRBV7-2	.	TRBJ2-5	TRBD1	TGTGCCAGCAGCGAGGACAGGCAGAAAGAGACCCAGTACTTC	CASSEDRQKETQYF
TRBV7-2	.	TRBJ2-7	TRBD1	TGTGCCAGCAGGTATAATACCTGGACAGGGGGCGGCTACGAGCAGTACTTC	CASRYNTWTGGGYEQYF
TRBV5-1	few	TRBJ1-2	.	TGCGCCAGCAGCTTGGACCAGGGTAGATACTATGGCTACACCTTC	CASSLDQGRYYGYTF
TRBV7-2	few	TRBJ2-7	.	TGTGCCAGCAGCCCTTATCCATTAGGGGCCTACGAGCAGTACTTC	CASSPYPLGAYEQYF
TRBV6-1	.	TRBJ1-5	.	TGTGCCAGCAGTGAAGCGGGAGGATACAATCAGCCCCAGCATTTT	CASSEAGGYNQPQHF
TRBV6-5	.	TRBJ1-6	.	TGTGCCAGCAGTGACTATAAGGATAATTCACCCCTCCACTTT	CASSDYKDNSPLHF
TRBV7-9	.	TRBJ2-3	TRBD2	TGTGCCAGCAGCTTAGGCGGGGGGGAATCAGATACGCAGTATTTT	CASSLGGGESDTQYF
TRBV4-3	.	TRBJ2-1	TRBD1	TGCGCCAGCAGCCAAGATGGACAGGGCGATGAGCAGTTCTTC	CASSQDGQGDEQFF
TRBV5-1	.	TRBJ2-7	.	TGCGCCAGCAGCTTGGCCGGGGGAATGAGCGAGCAGTACTTC	CASSLAGGMSEQYF
TRBV4-3	.	TRBJ1-2	TRBD1	TGCGCCAGCAGCCAAGGACAGGGGGCTTTTGGCTACACCTTC	CASSQGQGAFGYTF
TRBV7-2	.	TRBJ1-1	TRBD1	TGTGCCAGCAGCTTACCTATGGGACAGGGATCGTCGAACACTGAAGCTTTCTTT	CASSLPMGQGSSNTEAFF
TRBV27	.	TRBJ2-3	TRBD2	TGTGCCAGCAATTTCCTAGCGGAGTTGAACACAGATACGCAGTATTTT	CASNFLAELNTDTQYF
TRBV4-3	once	TRBJ1-2	.	TGCGCCAGCAGCCTGACCGGGGCAGGCCATGGCTACACCTTC	CASSLTGAGHGYTF
TRBV7-2	few	TRBJ2-7	TRBD2	TGTGCCAGCAGCTTAATGCGGGGGGCTGATTACGAGCAGTACTTC	CASSLMRGADYEQYF
TRBV5-1	.	TRBJ2-3	.	TGCGCCAGCAGCCTTTCATGGAGGGGACGGAGCACAGATACGCAGTATTTT	CASSLSWRGRSTDTQYF
TRBV4-3	.	TRBJ1-5	.	TGCGCCAGCAGCCAAGACCGAGGCGAGTTCTCGCAGCCCCAGCATTTT	CASSQDRGEFSQPQHF
TRBV7-6	.	TRBJ1-6	.	TGTGCCAGCAGCTTAGTTGCCGGGGCACCCCTCCACTTT	CASSLVAGAPLHF
TRBV20-1	.	TRBJ2-5	TRBD1	TGCAGTGCTAGACGGACAGGGGAACAAGAGACCCAGTACTTC	CSARRTGEQETQYF
TRBV7-9	.	TRBJ1-2	.	TGTGCCAGCAGCCGGGGGGAGCCTGTCAATGGAGGCTACACCTTC	CASSRGEPVNGGYTF
TRBV7-2	.	TRBJ2-1	.	TGTGCCAGCAGCTTATGGGGGGGCGGGGTTTACAATGAGCAGTTCTTC	CASSLWGGGVYNEQFF
TRBV20-1	.	TRBJ2-2	.	TGCAGTGCTAGAGAGCCCGCGGGACGGACAGGGGAGCTGTTTTTT	CSAREPAGRTGELFF
TRBV12-3/TRBV12-4	many	TRBJ2-7	TRBD1	TGTGCCAGCAGTCGGGACAGGGGTCTTTACGAGCAGTACTTC	CASSRDRGLYEQYF
TRBV10-3	once	TRBJ1-2	.	TGTGCCATCAGCATTCAGGGTGAGCTCAACTATGGCTACACCTTC	CAISIQGELNYGYTF
TRBV15	.	TRBJ2-7	.	TGTGCCACCAGCAGATCTCCGGGAACGAGCTCCTACGAGCAGTACTTC	CATSRSPGTSSYEQYF
TRBV4-1	.	TRBJ1-2	.	TGCGCCAGCAGCCTAAAGGGACGGTACAACGGCTACACCTTC	CASSLKGRYNGYTF
TRBV24-1	few	TRBJ1-2	TRBD1	TGTGCCACCAGTGAATCCGACAGGGTCGGCTATGGCTACACCTTC	CATSESDRVGYGYTF
TRBV20-1	once	TRBJ1-2	.	TGCAGTGCTAGACTGATTGATGGCTACACCTTC	CSARLIDGYTF
TRBV4-1	many	TRBJ2-5	TRBD2	TGCGCCAGCAACCAAGCGGGGGGGCTCGGAGAGACCCAGTACTTC	CASNQAGGLGETQYF
TRBV5-5	.	TRBJ2-5	TRBD2	TGTGCCAGCAGCTTGGTTGGGGGACTATTCCAAGAGACCCAGTACTTC	CASSLVGGLFQETQYF
TRBV7-8	few	TRBJ2-1	.	TGTGCCAGCAGCCCCCGCCTAGGCCCAGTTTCCTACAATGAGCAGTTCTTC	CASSPRLGPVSYNEQFF
TRBV6-5	.	TRBJ2-7	TRBD1	TGTGCCAGCAGTTACCACGGACAGGGCTTGGGCGAGCAGTACTTC	CASSYHGQGLGEQYF
TRBV11-2	.	TRBJ2-1	.	TGTGCCAGCAGCCCACCTCGGGACTGGACCAACAATGAGCAGTTCTTC	CASSPPRDWTNNEQFF
TRBV15	.	TRBJ2-5	.	TGTGCCACCAGCAGCAGGGATTTCCAGTACTTC	CATSSRDFQYF
TRBV10-3	.	TRBJ2-7	.	TGTGCCATCGGAGGGACCTACGAGCAGTACTTC	CAIGGTYEQYF
TRBV20-1	.	TRBJ2-3	TRBD2	TGCAGTGCTGTAGCGGGGGGTGGCACAGATACGCAGTATTTT	CSAVAGGGTDTQYF
TRBV12-3/TRBV12-4	.	TRBJ1-6	.	TGTGCCAGCAGTTTACAACAGGGAAATTCACCCCTCCACTTT	CASSLQQGNSPLHF
TRBV12-3/TRBV12-4	few	TRBJ2-7	.	TGTGCCAGCAGTATGGCAGATACCTACGAGCAGTACTTC	CASSMADTYEQYF
TRBV2	.	TRBJ2-7	.	TGTGCCAGCAGTGAATTCCGTAGCCTACGGGACTCAGCCTACGAGCAGTACTTC	CASSEFRSLRDSAYEQYF
TRBV6-2/TRBV6-3	.	TRBJ1-1	TRBD1	TGTGCCAGCAGTTACGGACAGGGTTTCGCTGAAGCTTTCTTT	CASSYGQGFAEAFF
TRBV27	.	TRBJ2-1	TRBD2	TGTGCCAGCAGTGGACTCTTAGCGGGGGGGCCGGATGAGCAGTTCTTC	CASSGLLAGGPDEQFF
TRBV6-2/TRBV6-3	.	TRBJ2-3	TRBD2	TGTGCCAGCAGTTACTATCCAGCGGGGGGCACAGATACGCAGTATTTT	CASSYYPAGGTDTQYF
TRBV7-2	few	TRBJ2-1	.	TGTGCCAGCAGCCGCGGGGCCAGAAACAATGAGCAGTTCTTC	CASSRGARNNEQFF
TRBV9	.	TRBJ2-1	.	TGTGCCAGCAGCGCCGACCCGGGGGGCCTGTACAATGAGCAGTTCTTC	CASSADPGGLYNEQFF
TRBV28	.	TRBJ2-5	.	TGTGCCAGCAGTTTATATGGGACCCAGAAGACCCAGTACTTC	CASSLYGTQKTQYF
TRBV20-1	.	TRBJ2-4	.	TGCAGTGCTAGAGTGTCTGGGACCATAGCCAAAAACATTCAGTACTTC	CSARVSGTIAKNIQYF
TRBV7-3	.	TRBJ2-6	TRBD1	TGTGCCAGCAGCTCTAGGACAGGGGTTACTGGGGCCAACGTCCTGACTTTC	CASSSRTGVTGANVLTF
TRBV6-5	few	TRBJ2-4	TRBD1	TGTGCCAGCAGTCCACGAGGGAGACAGGGCAAAAACATTCAGTACTTC	CASSPRGRQGKNIQYF
TRBV7-9	.	TRBJ1-2	.	TGTGCCAGCAGCTCACCCTTTCGGACCGACTATGGCTACACCTTC	CASSSPFRTDYGYTF
TRBV28	.	TRBJ2-1	.	TGCGCCAGCAGTTTCTCGGGGGCGCCATCCTCCTACAATGAGCAGTTCTTC	CASSFSGAPSSYNEQFF
TRBV10-3	.	TRBJ1-5	.	TGTGCCATCAGTGATTATCTGTCGAACCAGCCCCAGCATTTT	CAISDYLSNQPQHF